The 30 T cell receptor beta chains below come from one sample, sequenced in a study of T cell changes during pregnancy in multiple sclerosis (dated by TCRdb to the late 2010s). Library prep was done by the immunoSEQ multiplex PCR assay. Held by TCRdb, this immuneACCESS table contains in-frame sequences only and omits some clones. Under half of the omission traces to an unresolved V gene where checked; the cause of the rest is unknown. The sample yields approximately 110,000 clones; roughly nine tenths were counted once. Together, the top ten hold about 1.6% of the sample. Sequences were derived from peripheral blood, sampled in the third trimester of pregnancy. The receptors here all came from a female donor with multiple sclerosis, enrolled in a pregnancy study.

The chain combines TRBV30 with TRBJ2-7; no firm D call. The CDR3 has 11 amino acids. Trimming left V 6 bases short and J 1 base short, with 7 bases between. Per the germline V gene, CDR1 is GTSNPN and CDR2 is SVGIG (reference sequence). The CDR3 loop is CACSTSYEQYF. The DNA for the CDR3 is TGTGCCTGTTCTACTTCCTACGAGCAGTACTTC.

The chain combines TRBV30 with TRBJ1-4; D is ambiguous. The ends were cut back, 2 bases at V and 3 bases at J, with 13 bases in the middle. The germline V gene encodes CDR1 GTSNPN and CDR2 SVGIG (reference sequence). CDR3 length: 15 residues. In nucleotides, the CDR3 is TGTGCCTGGAGTCCCACCCCGTGGCCTAATGAAAAACTGTTTTTT. Residues: CAWSPTPWPNEKLFF.

This chain connects TRBV5-1 to TRBJ2-2, with D possibly TRBD1 on 6 matching bases. The V gene lost 0 bases and the J gene lost 4 bases, with 13 bases spanning the gap. Germline loops: CDR1 SGHRS, CDR2 YFSETQ. The CDR3 runs to 16 residues. For the CDR3, the DNA is TGCGCCAGCAGCTTGGAATGGGGGCGAAGCACCGGGGAGCTGTTTTTT. Amino acids: CASSLEWGRSTGELFF.

CDR3 in amino acids: CASSLTGLSGNTIYF. The CDR3 bases are TGTGCCAGCAGCCTGACAGGGCTGTCTGGAAACACCATATATTTT. The chain couples TRBV5-6 to TRBJ1-3; 7 bases are a match to TRBD1. The CDR3 spans 15 residues. Germline lookup yields CDR1 SGHDT and CDR2 YYEEEE. V lost 4 bases to trimming and J lost 1 base; unmatched junction nucleotides: 5.

J is TRBJ2-1 and V is TRBV19; 8 nucleotides line up with TRBD2. Germline trimming cut 6 bases from V and 5 bases from J; bases unmatched to any gene: 9. The length of the CDR3 is 15 residues. Germline V gene lookup returns CDR1 LNHDA and CDR2 SQIVND (reference sequence). The CDR3 bases are TGTGCCAGTAGACCTCTAGCGGGTCCGGACAATGAGCAGTTCTTC. As protein: CASRPLAGPDNEQFF.

The chain combines TRBV7-3 with TRBJ1-1; a possible D gene is TRBD1 (5 bases). V was shortened by 1 base and J by 6 bases, with 12 bases between the two germline ends. CDR3 length equals 14 residues. Per germline, CDR1 SGHTA and CDR2 FQGTGA. The CDR3 is CASSLKGRVSEAFF. DNA for the CDR3: TGTGCCAGCAGCTTAAAAGGCAGGGTCTCTGAAGCTTTCTTT.

This chain uses TRBV19 with TRBJ1-1; TRBD1 might be the D (6 bases). CDR3 size: 14 residues. Germline CDR1 and CDR2: LNHDA and SQIVND (reference sequence). The ends were cut back, 3 bases at V and 1 base at J, with 9 bases in the middle. The CDR3 reads CASSIQGTNTEAFF. CDR3 DNA sequence: TGTGCCAGTAGTATTCAGGGGACGAACACTGAAGCTTTCTTT.

The chain combines TRBV27 with TRBJ1-6; no reliable D call. Trimming removed 6 bases from V and 0 bases from J, with 15 bases in between. CDR3 size: 17 residues. The germline V gene encodes CDR1 MNHEY and CDR2 SMNVEV (reference sequence). For the CDR3, the DNA is TGTGCCAGCAGCCCTACGACGGGGAGCTCCTATAATTCACCCCTCCACTTT. Residues: CASSPTTGSSYNSPLHF.

This chain links TRBV5-4 with TRBJ1-2; TRBD1 agrees at 11 bases. J was trimmed by 3 bases and V by 0 bases; bases with no gene match: 4. This CDR3 comprises 16 residues. Germline V gives CDR1 SGHNT, CDR2 YYREEE (reference sequence). The CDR3 DNA is TGTGCCAGCAGCTTGGGAGGACAGGGGGCGGACTATGGCTACACCTTC. This translates into CASSLGGQGADYGYTF.

The chain joins TRBV11-3 to TRBJ2-3; the D gene is possibly TRBD2 (5 bases). Germline CDR1 and CDR2: SGHNT and YENEEA. Trimming left V 5 bases short and J 6 bases short, with 18 bases between. The CDR3 extends over 15 amino acids. The CDR3 bases are TGTGCCAGCAGCCACATGACGGACCCGGGGGATACGCAGTATTTT. Protein product: CASSHMTDPGDTQYF.

Only a few counts were recorded for this clone. This chain uses TRBV2 with TRBJ1-2; D unclear. CDR1 is SNHLY, CDR2 FYNNEI, per germline. The V and J ends lost 6 bases and 4 bases respectively, with 15 bases between them. The CDR3 runs to 14 residues. CDR3 DNA sequence: TGTGCCAGCAGCCCCGCGGGTGCCACCTATGGCTACACCTTC. This encodes CASSPAGATYGYTF.

V is TRBV19 and J is TRBJ1-6, with 7 bases fitting TRBD1. The CDR3 consists of 14 residues. The trim removed 3 bases at V and 10 bases at J, leaving 6 bases unmatched. Germline V gene lookup returns CDR1 LNHDA and CDR2 SQIVND (reference sequence). In nucleotides, the CDR3 is TGTGCCAGTAGTATGCGACAGGGAGAATCACCCCTCCACTTT. The encoded protein is CASSMRQGESPLHF.

The V gene is TRBV7-9, the J gene TRBJ2-7, with TRBD2 matching over 11 bases. Trimming removed 2 bases from V and 4 bases from J; junction bases left unmatched: 4. Germline lookup yields CDR1 SEHNR and CDR2 FQNEAQ (reference sequence). This CDR3 has 15 residues. The CDR3: CASSLPTSGKYEQYF. The CDR3 nucleotides read TGTGCCAGCAGCTTACCGACTAGCGGGAAGTACGAGCAGTACTTC.

The chain combines TRBV19 with TRBJ2-1; 8 nucleotides agree with TRBD2. CDR1 is LNHDA and CDR2 is SQIVND in the germline V gene (reference sequence). This CDR3 has 14 residues. V shed 1 base and J 6 bases; nucleotides not matched to a gene: 2. CDR3 sequence reads: CASSIARGGNEQFF. CDR3 bases: TGTGCCAGTAGTATAGCTCGGGGGGGCAATGAGCAGTTCTTC.

The chain recombines TRBV6-6 with TRBJ1-1; D call uncertain. The ends were cut back, 7 bases at V and 0 bases at J, with 9 bases in the middle. CDR3 length: 13 residues. From germline, CDR1 is MNHNY and CDR2 SVGAGI (reference sequence). The CDR3 reads CASTPGMNTEAFF. The CDR3 DNA follows: TGTGCCAGCACCCCGGGTATGAACACTGAAGCTTTCTTT.

The chain is built from TRBV7-2 and TRBJ2-3; 12 nucleotides line up with TRBD2. Germline V gene lookup returns CDR1 SGHTA and CDR2 FQGNSA. The CDR3 contains 16 residues. The J segment lost 1 base and the V segment lost 1 base, leaving 0 bases of the junction unmatched. DNA for the CDR3: TGTGCCAGCAGCTTAGGACTAGCGGGGGGCACAGATACGCAGTATTTT. It specifies CASSLGLAGGTDTQYF.

The chain uses TRBV11-2 and TRBJ2-1, with 8 bases that match TRBD2. This CDR3 is built from 16 residues. The V gene's germline CDR1 is SGHAT and CDR2 FQNNGV. V was pared by 0 bases and J by 3 bases, with 4 bases of the junction left unmatched. Here the CDR3 reads CASSLDYGTSYNEQFF. CDR3 nucleotides: TGTGCCAGCAGCTTAGATTATGGGACTAGCTACAATGAGCAGTTCTTC.

The chain links TRBV2 to TRBJ1-2; D may be TRBD1 (6 bases). The germline CDR1 and CDR2 sequences are SNHLY and FYNNEI. With 6 bases removed from V and 2 bases from J, the gap between germline ends came to 10 bases. This CDR3 is 13 amino acids long. The CDR3 coding sequence is TGTGCCAGCAGAGGAACAGGGAACTATGGCTACACCTTC. Amino acid sequence: CASRGTGNYGYTF.

Only one count was recorded for this clone. The V and J genes are TRBV5-6 and TRBJ2-1, with a weak D call TRBD2 (6 bases). In germline, CDR1 is SGHDT, CDR2 YYEEEE. The CDR3 loop spans 15 amino acids. Trimming pared 3 bases from V and 4 bases from J, leaving 14 bases between. CDR3 in amino acids: CASSSGGVRYNEQFF. CDR3 sequence (DNA): TGTGCCAGCAGCTCCGGAGGGGTTAGGTACAATGAGCAGTTCTTC.

V is TRBV5-4 and J is TRBJ2-3; 16 positions match TRBD2. This CDR3 has 18 residues. V trimming: 4 bases; J trimming: 3 bases; junction bases outside the gene matches: 8. Germline assignment: CDR1 SGHNT and CDR2 YYREEE (reference sequence). CDR3 nucleotide sequence: TGTGCCAGCAGCAAGGGACTAGCGGGAGGGCGGGGGACAGATACGCAGTATTTT. Its protein is CASSKGLAGGRGTDTQYF.

The chain couples TRBV5-4 to TRBJ2-3, with no clear D. Trimming stripped 0 bases from V and 10 bases from J, with 18 bases between. The CDR3 has 15 amino acids. Germline CDR1 SGHNT, CDR2 YYREEE (reference sequence). CDR3 region: CASSLDIGNLGPQYF. As DNA, the CDR3 is TGTGCCAGCAGCTTGGACATCGGAAATCTAGGTCCGCAGTATTTT. The full variable domain, completed using reference TRBV5-4 and TRBJ2-3, is ETGVTQSPTHLIKTRGQQVTLRCSSQSGHNTVSWYQQALGQGPQFIFQYYREEENGRGNFPPRFSGLQFPNYSSELNVNALELDDSALYLCASSLDIGNLGPQYFGPGTRLTVL.

This rearrangement joins TRBV5-1 to TRBJ2-5; possible D gene TRBD2, 5 bases. CDR1 is SGHRS and CDR2 is YFSETQ in the germline V gene. The CDR3 consists of 15 residues. The V end was cut by 2 bases, the J end by 5 bases, with 16 bases between. CDR3 coding DNA: TGCGCCAGCAGCTTCGAGCACGGGGTCAGGGAGACCCAGTACTTC. Translating gives CASSFEHGVRETQYF.

This chain connects TRBV2 to TRBJ2-5; D uncertain. The CDR3 is 13 amino acids. CDR1 is SNHLY, CDR2 FYNNEI, per germline. With 6 bases removed from V and 1 base from J, the gap between germline ends came to 9 bases. The CDR3 DNA reads as TGTGCCAGCAGCGGAGATATCCAAGAGACCCAGTACTTC. It specifies CASSGDIQETQYF.

V and J are TRBV5-1 and TRBJ2-1; 13 bases map to TRBD2. Trimming took 4 bases from V and 15 from J; bases not matched to a gene: 7. Germline V gives CDR1 SGHRS, CDR2 YFSETQ. The CDR3 contains 13 residues. The CDR3 protein is CASSGTSGRGLFF. CDR3 in DNA: TGCGCCAGCAGCGGCACTAGCGGGAGGGGGCTGTTCTTC.

This clone has a single count. This chain uses TRBV28 with TRBJ1-5; TRBD1 might be the D (6 bases). Germline lookup yields CDR1 MDHEN and CDR2 SYDVKM. This CDR3 is 12 amino acids long. Between the trimmed V and J ends, which lost 9 bases and 7 bases, there was a span of 13 bases. The CDR3 nucleotides are TGTGCCAGTTCGACAGGCTCCCAGCCCCAGCATTTT. Translation gives CASSTGSQPQHF.

In this sample, this clone turned up once. The V and J genes are TRBV7-9 and TRBJ2-1; 7 bases map to TRBD2. Unmatched junction bases numbered 1, after V lost 2 bases and J lost 9 bases. This CDR3 is built from 12 residues. The germline V gene encodes CDR1 SEHNR and CDR2 FQNEAQ (reference sequence). CDR3 DNA sequence: TGTGCCAGCAGCTTATGGGGGGGTGAGCAGTTCTTC. Translation gives CASSLWGGEQFF.

The genes are TRBV10-3 and TRBJ1-2; TRBD1 matches at 8 bases. CDR3 size: 13 residues. Germline V gives CDR1 ENHRY, CDR2 SYGVKD. With V trimmed by 10 bases and J by 8 bases, 12 bases remained unmatched. The CDR3 protein is CANGEDRDGGYTF. The CDR3 DNA sequence: TGTGCCAACGGCGAGGACAGGGACGGAGGCTACACCTTC.

The chain has TRBV27 and TRBJ1-4; perhaps TRBD1 as D (6 bases). The CDR3 sequence is 14 residues long. Germline CDR1 MNHEY, CDR2 SMNVEV (reference sequence). The germline V and J ends were trimmed by 2 bases and 8 bases, with 12 bases remaining between them. The DNA for the CDR3 is TGTGCCAGCAGTTTAACAGGGTCGGGGGAAAAACTGTTTTTT. Encoded protein: CASSLTGSGEKLFF. The full variable domain, in which reference TRBV27 and TRBJ1-4 provide the parts outside the CDR3, is EAQVTQNPRYLITVTGKKLTVTCSQNMNHEYMSWYRQDPGLGLRQIYYSMNVEVTDKGDVPEGYKVSRKEKRNFPLILESPSPNQTSLYFCASSLTGSGEKLFFGSGTQLSVL.

V gene TRBV5-4 combines with J gene TRBJ2-7; maybe TRBD1 (6 bases). Between the trimmed V and J ends, which lost 1 base and 0 bases, there was a span of 17 bases. This CDR3 has 17 residues. CDR1 SGHNT and CDR2 YYREEE come from the germline V gene (reference sequence). CDR3 region: CASSLFGQPTSSYEQYF. The CDR3 DNA is TGTGCCAGCAGCTTGTTCGGACAGCCTACGAGCTCCTACGAGCAGTACTTC.

The chain carries TRBV28 and TRBJ1-1; TRBD1 matches 7 bases. In germline, CDR1 is MDHEN, CDR2 SYDVKM. The CDR3 extends over 15 amino acids. The V segment lost 3 bases and the J segment 1 base; nucleotides outside the gene matches: 5. The CDR3 protein is CASSLWTGSNTEAFF. The CDR3 coding sequence is TGTGCCAGCAGTTTGTGGACAGGCTCGAACACTGAAGCTTTCTTT.